Described below is a single TCR beta chain sequence and its context. What it recognizes is unknown. This sample was taken from a study of blood T cells in healthy people across ages. A J-beta primer mix and a sample-barcoded 5' primer were used in a second PCR of about 7 to 12 cycles. TCRdb reprocessed the 5' RACE reads with MiXCR, giving one entry per CDR3 protein. The sample records roughly 800,000 distinct CDR3 sequences, just under 25% being singletons. Trimming took 1 base from V and 3 from J; bases not matched to a gene: 5. The germline gives CDR1 SGHTA, CDR2 FQGNSA. The CDR3 is 16 residues long. General study findings and limits: Older age coincided with a roughly linear decline in TCR beta diversity per million T cells.

This same sample was also taken into another study, of T cells of mothers and their children.

The specimen sequenced was blood. The source of this sequence is a boy aged 5-17 years in good health. The V gene is TRBV7-2, the J gene TRBJ2-7; the match to TRBD2 covers 11 bases. The CDR3: CASSLGLTSGIYEQYF. The DNA for the CDR3 is TGTGCCAGCAGCTTAGGATTGACTAGCGGGATCTACGAGCAGTACTTC.